This TCR beta chain was sequenced for a study of CD8 T cells in Susac syndrome. Random hexamers were used to reverse transcribe about 0.5 to 1 ug of RNA. The authors amplified TCR beta CDR3 across 54 Vbeta and 13 Jbeta using immunoSEQ multiplex PCR. TCRdb re-called the immunoSEQ multiplex PCR reads with MiXCR, one entry per CDR3 protein. Among about 150,000 distinct CDR3 sequences, just under 97% were seen once, and the ten largest hold under 0.15%. TCR beta sequencing covered blood CD8+ and CD4+ T cells. CDR3 length equals 13 residues. V lost 5 bases, J lost 5 bases, and 7 bases stayed unmatched. The V gene's germline CDR1 is SQVTM and CDR2 ANQGSEA.

The genes are TRBV29-1 and TRBJ1-2; TRBD1 agrees at 8 bases. This clonotype originated in a human donor with multiple sclerosis. Sample: CD8+ T cells from PBMCs. The chain's CDR3 is CSVRQGRGYGYTF. Written as DNA, the CDR3 is TGCAGCGTTCGACAGGGGAGAGGATATGGCTACACCTTC. The variable domain in full, with the rest retrieved from reference TRBV29-1 and TRBJ1-2, is SAVISQKPSRDICQRGTSLTIQCQVDSQVTMMFWYRQQPGQSLTLIATANQGSEATYESGFVIDKFPISRPNLTFSTLTVSNMSPEDSSIYLCSVRQGRGYGYTFGSGTRLTVV.